What follows is one T cell receptor beta chain and its context. Antigen specificity is unknown. Germline lookup yields CDR1 SGHDT and CDR2 YYEEEE. The CDR3 consists of 15 residues. V shed 0 bases and J shed 4 bases, with 12 bases lying between them. These data are taken from a study of T cell responses to AZD1222 COVID-19 vaccine. Background on the study: Second-dose intervals of approximately 4 or approximately 12 weeks were pooled. Whole-study findings and limits: All repertoire sampling was performed exclusively after the peak T cell response. Donors were chiefly white British, with a greater number of females, and clonal diversity was perhaps underestimated. The number of AZD1222 recipients seropositive at baseline was only five to seven.

Here immunoSEQ multiplex PCR was the method, and the copy in TCRdb shows in-frame clones only, minus some. This table has about 130,000 clones, around 94% appearing once. The chain recombines TRBV5-6 with TRBJ2-3, with D possibly matching TRBD1 (5 bases). This TCR was sampled from an adult in good health. The material sequenced was peripheral blood, taken on day 0 of AZD1222 vaccination. The CDR3: CASSLEGPWPDTQYF. The CDR3 nucleotides are TGTGCCAGCAGCTTGGAGGGGCCATGGCCAGATACGCAGTATTTT. Full variable domain (remainder filled in from reference TRBV5-6 and TRBJ2-3): DAGVTQSPTHLIKTRGQQVTLRCSPKSGHDTVSWYQQALGQGPQFIFQYYEEEERQRGNFPDRFSGHQFPNYSSELNVNALLLGDSALYLCASSLEGPWPDTQYFGPGTRLTVL.